Listed below are T cell receptor beta chains from one sample, sequenced in a study of shared clonotypes between healthy human individuals. The repertoire was sequenced with immunoSEQ multiplex PCR; TCRdb's copy has only in-frame clones and lacks some. There are 1,500,000 or so clones in the sample; approximately 98.5% occur only once, and under 0.45% lies in the top ten. Sequencing was carried out using naive CD4+ T cells sorted from blood. These receptor sequences come from a man aged 30 to 45 in good health. CDR3s include the opening cysteine and the closing phenylalanine or tryptophan. Fields, in order: J gene, V gene, clone size, D gene, CDR3 protein, CDR3 DNA. D genes are given only for firm matches. The size field is filled for only some rows; it gives once, few, many or a size class.

j_call: TRBJ1-2; v_call: TRBV25-1; clone_size: .; d_call: TRBD1; cdr3_aa: CASSIGTAVWGYTF; cdr3_nt: TGTGCCAGCAGTATTGGGACAGCCGTTTGGGGCTACACCTTC
j_call: TRBJ2-7; v_call: TRBV28; clone_size: .; d_call: TRBD2; cdr3_aa: CASSHDRLGGTSGSINPYEQYF; cdr3_nt: TGTGCCAGCAGCCACGACAGGTTGGGAGGGACTAGCGGGAGTATTAACCCCTACGAGCAGTACTTC
j_call: TRBJ1-1; v_call: TRBV7-9; clone_size: .; d_call: .; cdr3_aa: CASSLILWGRAHEAFF; cdr3_nt: TGTGCCAGCAGCTTAATCTTGTGGGGTCGAGCCCATGAAGCTTTCTTT
j_call: TRBJ2-5; v_call: TRBV11-2; clone_size: .; d_call: TRBD2; cdr3_aa: CASSLAGSSGQETQYF; cdr3_nt: TGTGCCAGCAGCTTAGCAGGGTCTAGCGGACAAGAGACCCAGTACTTC
j_call: TRBJ1-1; v_call: TRBV7-2; clone_size: .; d_call: .; cdr3_aa: CASSSAFF; cdr3_nt: TGTGCCAGCTCTAGTGCTTTCTTT
j_call: TRBJ2-5; v_call: TRBV5-1; clone_size: .; d_call: TRBD2; cdr3_aa: CASSSLGLAGNQETQYF; cdr3_nt: TGCGCCAGCAGCTCCCTGGGACTAGCGGGCAACCAAGAGACCCAGTACTTC
j_call: TRBJ2-1; v_call: TRBV7-2; clone_size: .; d_call: .; cdr3_aa: CASSPSSEQFF; cdr3_nt: TGTGCCAGCAGCCCCTCTTCAGAGCAGTTCTTC
j_call: TRBJ1-2; v_call: TRBV9; clone_size: .; d_call: .; cdr3_aa: CASSVARDPYGYTF; cdr3_nt: TGTGCCAGCAGCGTAGCGAGGGACCCCTATGGCTACACCTTC
j_call: TRBJ1-1; v_call: TRBV30; clone_size: .; d_call: .; cdr3_aa: CAWSWVNTEAFF; cdr3_nt: TGTGCCTGGAGTTGGGTGAACACTGAAGCTTTCTTT
j_call: TRBJ2-2; v_call: TRBV19; clone_size: .; d_call: .; cdr3_aa: CASSQRTGELFF; cdr3_nt: TGTGCCAGTAGTCAACGGACCGGGGAGCTGTTTTTT
j_call: TRBJ2-7; v_call: TRBV7-2; clone_size: .; d_call: .; cdr3_aa: CASSLDITVGSYEQYF; cdr3_nt: TGTGCCAGCAGCTTAGACATCACCGTGGGGTCCTACGAGCAGTACTTC
j_call: TRBJ2-7; v_call: TRBV19; clone_size: .; d_call: TRBD1; cdr3_aa: CASSPEQGGSYEQYF; cdr3_nt: TGTGCCAGTAGTCCTGAACAGGGGGGATCCTACGAGCAGTACTTC
j_call: TRBJ2-1; v_call: TRBV14; clone_size: .; d_call: TRBD2; cdr3_aa: CASSQVAGLMFRYNEQFF; cdr3_nt: TGTGCCAGCAGCCAAGTAGCGGGACTGATGTTCAGATACAATGAGCAGTTCTTC
j_call: TRBJ1-1; v_call: TRBV6-1; clone_size: .; d_call: .; cdr3_aa: CASSEVLNTEAFF; cdr3_nt: TGTGCCAGCAGTGAAGTCCTGAACACTGAAGCTTTCTTT
j_call: TRBJ1-5; v_call: TRBV19; clone_size: .; d_call: .; cdr3_aa: CASSLDRFNQPQHF; cdr3_nt: TGTGCCAGTTCCCTCGACAGATTCAATCAGCCCCAGCATTTT
j_call: TRBJ1-1; v_call: TRBV28; clone_size: once; d_call: .; cdr3_aa: CASSSPTENTEAFF; cdr3_nt: TGTGCCAGCAGTTCCCCGACAGAGAACACTGAAGCTTTCTTT
j_call: TRBJ2-1; v_call: TRBV18; clone_size: .; d_call: TRBD2; cdr3_aa: CASSPDRPGLAGVDEQFF; cdr3_nt: TGTGCCAGCTCACCCGACAGACCGGGACTAGCGGGAGTCGATGAGCAGTTCTTC
j_call: TRBJ1-1; v_call: TRBV27; clone_size: .; d_call: .; cdr3_aa: CASSLRGRIAEAFF; cdr3_nt: TGTGCCAGCAGTTTAAGAGGGCGCATCGCTGAAGCTTTCTTT
j_call: TRBJ2-7; v_call: TRBV18; clone_size: .; d_call: .; cdr3_aa: CASSPLSALMTEQYF; cdr3_nt: TGTGCCAGCTCACCCTTAAGCGCGCTTATGACCGAGCAGTACTTC
j_call: TRBJ1-1; v_call: TRBV21-1; clone_size: once; d_call: .; cdr3_aa: CASSKEGLCRDSQKVNTEAFF; cdr3_nt: TGTGCCAGCAGCAAAGAAGGGTTATGTAGGGACAGCCAAAAGGTGAACACTGAAGCTTTCTTT
j_call: TRBJ2-1; v_call: TRBV7-2; clone_size: .; d_call: .; cdr3_aa: CASSKTSSYNEQFF; cdr3_nt: TGTGCCAGCAGCAAGACCAGCTCCTACAATGAGCAGTTCTTC
j_call: TRBJ2-1; v_call: TRBV28; clone_size: .; d_call: TRBD1; cdr3_aa: CASSPTGGPYNEQFF; cdr3_nt: TGTGCCAGCAGTCCAACAGGGGGCCCCTACAATGAGCAGTTCTTC
j_call: TRBJ2-1; v_call: TRBV5-1; clone_size: .; d_call: .; cdr3_aa: CASSLDRSSYNEQFF; cdr3_nt: TGCGCCAGCAGCTTGGACAGAAGCTCCTACAATGAGCAGTTCTTC
j_call: TRBJ1-5; v_call: TRBV18; clone_size: once; d_call: TRBD1; cdr3_aa: CASSLGQGWNQPQHF; cdr3_nt: TGTGCCAGCTCACTTGGACAGGGTTGGAATCAGCCCCAGCATTTT
j_call: TRBJ2-1; v_call: TRBV5-1; clone_size: .; d_call: TRBD1; cdr3_aa: CASSWDRFNNEQFF; cdr3_nt: TGCGCCAGCAGCTGGGACAGGTTTAACAATGAGCAGTTCTTC
j_call: TRBJ1-2; v_call: TRBV7-8; clone_size: .; d_call: TRBD1; cdr3_aa: CASSSSITGTGSYGYTF; cdr3_nt: TGTGCCAGCAGCTCTTCAATCACCGGGACAGGGTCCTATGGCTACACCTTC
j_call: TRBJ1-1; v_call: TRBV5-1; clone_size: once; d_call: .; cdr3_aa: CASSLGSMNTEAFF; cdr3_nt: TGCGCCAGCAGCTTGGGATCTATGAACACTGAAGCTTTCTTT
j_call: TRBJ1-4; v_call: TRBV2; clone_size: .; d_call: .; cdr3_aa: CASSGTATNEKLFF; cdr3_nt: TGTGCCAGCAGCGGGACCGCGACTAATGAAAAACTGTTTTTT
j_call: TRBJ2-1; v_call: TRBV5-6; clone_size: .; d_call: TRBD2; cdr3_aa: CASSLGLAGYEQFF; cdr3_nt: TGTGCCAGCAGCTTGGGGCTAGCGGGCTATGAGCAGTTCTTC
j_call: TRBJ2-1; v_call: TRBV9; clone_size: .; d_call: .; cdr3_aa: CASSVATGFDGEQFF; cdr3_nt: TGTGCCAGCAGCGTAGCTACTGGGTTCGATGGTGAGCAGTTCTTC
j_call: TRBJ2-5; v_call: TRBV9; clone_size: .; d_call: .; cdr3_aa: CASSVRGAQETQYF; cdr3_nt: TGTGCCAGCAGCGTAAGGGGGGCACAAGAGACCCAGTACTTC
j_call: TRBJ1-5; v_call: TRBV28; clone_size: .; d_call: TRBD1; cdr3_aa: CASTDPEGAGNQPQHF; cdr3_nt: TGTGCCAGCACCGATCCGGAGGGGGCGGGCAATCAGCCCCAGCATTTT
j_call: TRBJ2-2; v_call: TRBV29-1; clone_size: .; d_call: TRBD1; cdr3_aa: CSVDPIGTGDTGELFF; cdr3_nt: TGCAGCGTTGATCCAATTGGGACAGGGGACACCGGGGAGCTGTTTTTT
j_call: TRBJ2-3; v_call: TRBV4-3; clone_size: .; d_call: TRBD2; cdr3_aa: CASSQDPLAGDTQYF; cdr3_nt: TGCGCCAGCAGCCAAGATCCCCTAGCGGGCGATACGCAGTATTTT
j_call: TRBJ2-4; v_call: TRBV18; clone_size: .; d_call: TRBD2; cdr3_aa: CASSPLAGGPVAKNIQYF; cdr3_nt: TGTGCCAGCTCACCACTAGCGGGAGGACCCGTAGCCAAAAACATTCAGTACTTC
j_call: TRBJ1-4; v_call: TRBV5-6; clone_size: .; d_call: TRBD1; cdr3_aa: CASSLEQGVTNEKLFF; cdr3_nt: TGTGCCAGCAGCTTGGAACAGGGGGTGACTAATGAAAAACTGTTTTTT
j_call: TRBJ2-5; v_call: TRBV5-1; clone_size: .; d_call: TRBD1; cdr3_aa: CASSITGVWETQYF; cdr3_nt: TGCGCCAGCAGCATCACAGGGGTTTGGGAGACCCAGTACTTC
j_call: TRBJ2-2; v_call: TRBV14; clone_size: .; d_call: .; cdr3_aa: CASSPRGTGELFF; cdr3_nt: TGTGCCAGCAGCCCTAGAGGCACCGGGGAGCTGTTTTTT
j_call: TRBJ2-3; v_call: TRBV4-1; clone_size: .; d_call: .; cdr3_aa: CASRGSGTDTQYF; cdr3_nt: TGCGCCAGCAGGGGATCGGGGACAGATACGCAGTATTTT
j_call: TRBJ2-1; v_call: TRBV10-3; clone_size: .; d_call: .; cdr3_aa: CATETLRFPNEQFF; cdr3_nt: TGTGCCACCGAAACGCTCCGTTTTCCAAATGAGCAGTTCTTC
j_call: TRBJ2-1; v_call: TRBV7-3; clone_size: .; d_call: TRBD2; cdr3_aa: CASSPGLASYNEQFF; cdr3_nt: TGTGCCAGCAGCCCGGGACTAGCGAGCTACAATGAGCAGTTCTTC
j_call: TRBJ1-2; v_call: TRBV2; clone_size: .; d_call: .; cdr3_aa: CASYYSYGYTF; cdr3_nt: TGTGCCAGTTACTACTCGTATGGCTACACCTTC
j_call: TRBJ2-1; v_call: TRBV28; clone_size: .; d_call: TRBD2; cdr3_aa: CASSLGLDNEQFF; cdr3_nt: TGTGCCAGCAGCCTGGGACTAGACAATGAGCAGTTCTTC
j_call: TRBJ2-7; v_call: TRBV7-8; clone_size: .; d_call: TRBD2; cdr3_aa: CASSRTSGSYEQYF; cdr3_nt: TGTGCCAGCAGCAGGACTAGCGGGAGTTACGAGCAGTACTTC
j_call: TRBJ2-7; v_call: TRBV5-4; clone_size: .; d_call: TRBD1; cdr3_aa: CASSVGQRPYEQYF; cdr3_nt: TGTGCCAGCAGCGTGGGACAGCGTCCCTACGAGCAGTACTTC
j_call: TRBJ1-5; v_call: TRBV30; clone_size: .; d_call: .; cdr3_aa: CAWSALHNSNQPQHF; cdr3_nt: TGTGCCTGGAGTGCCCTTCACAATAGCAATCAGCCCCAGCATTTT
j_call: TRBJ2-5; v_call: TRBV15; clone_size: .; d_call: .; cdr3_aa: CATSHGDQETQYF; cdr3_nt: TGTGCCACCAGCCACGGGGATCAAGAGACCCAGTACTTC
j_call: TRBJ2-6; v_call: TRBV5-6; clone_size: .; d_call: TRBD1; cdr3_aa: CASSFGTETNVLTF; cdr3_nt: TGTGCCAGCAGCTTTGGGACAGAGACGAACGTCCTGACTTTC
j_call: TRBJ1-1; v_call: TRBV6-1; clone_size: .; d_call: .; cdr3_aa: CASSRTWNTEAFF; cdr3_nt: TGTGCCAGCAGTCGGACGTGGAACACTGAAGCTTTCTTT
j_call: TRBJ2-1; v_call: TRBV2; clone_size: .; d_call: TRBD2; cdr3_aa: CASKETSVNEQFF; cdr3_nt: TGTGCCAGCAAGGAGACTAGCGTGAATGAGCAGTTCTTC
j_call: TRBJ2-7; v_call: TRBV6-5; clone_size: .; d_call: .; cdr3_aa: CASSYASSILPYEQYF; cdr3_nt: TGTGCCAGCAGTTACGCGTCCTCAATACTACCCTACGAGCAGTACTTC